This TCR beta chain was found in a study of cytomegalovirus exposure and HLA in healthy donors. In the case of this clone: Antigen specificity is unknown.

Study-level findings and limits: The classifier was said to identify cytomegalovirus status with high specificity and sensitivity.

This CDR3 is built from 13 residues. Germline-derived CDR1 and CDR2 are SGDLS and YYNGEE. Trimming pared 2 bases from V and 7 bases from J, leaving 12 bases between. It was with 60 Vbeta and 13 Jbeta primers that the PCR ran. Method: immunoSEQ multiplex PCR; TCRdb's copy keeps in-frame clones and lacks some. Of some 200,000 clones listed, roughly 80% were seen once; the top ten hold 0.65%. V usage is TRBV9 and J usage is TRBJ1-1; D ambiguous. The sequence derives from a boy between 5 and 17 years old in good health and CMV-seronegative. The sequenced sample consisted of PBMCs. The CDR3 region is CASSVYPGVEAFF. In nucleotides, the CDR3 is TGTGCCAGCAGCGTCTACCCGGGAGTTGAAGCTTTCTTT.